Listed below are T cell receptor beta chains from one sample, sequenced in a study of tumor-infiltrating lymphocytes in primary liver carcinoma. TCRdb called the multiplex PCR reads again in MiXCR, with one record for every CDR3 protein. The repertoire has around 81,000 distinct CDR3 sequences, over 70% of them found once; the top ten carry approximately 13%. Input material: liver tumor tissue from sampling region 4. All receptors come from a woman aged 60 to 75 with primary liver carcinoma and hepatitis B virus infection. Both conserved end residues are part of each CDR3. Each record gives: clone size, D gene, V gene, J gene, CDR3 protein, CDR3 DNA. A D gene is named only where the DNA matches it firmly. Only part of the rows carry a size: once, few, many, or a class if the clone is expanded.

many	TRBD1	TRBV4-1	TRBJ2-3	CASSQDHRGTDTQYF	TGCGCCAGCAGCCAAGATCACAGGGGAACAGATACGCAGTATTTT
many	-	TRBV6-5	TRBJ2-1	CASSYDYPPFNEQFF	TGTGCCAGCAGTTACGATTATCCACCCTTCAATGAGCAGTTCTTC
-	-	TRBV28	TRBJ1-1	CASSHLTLGQSEAFF	TGTGCCAGCAGTCACCTAACTCTCGGACAGTCTGAGGCTTTCTTT
-	TRBD2	TRBV11-2	TRBJ2-7	CAISRRLAGGPGYEQYF	TGTGCCATCAGCAGGAGACTAGCGGGAGGGCCGGGGTACGAGCAGTACTTC
-	-	TRBV19	TRBJ1-1	CASSMRELNTEAFF	TGTGCCAGTAGTATGCGGGAGTTGAACACTGAAGCTTTCTTT
once	-	TRBV28	TRBJ1-1	CASIGHNTEAFF	TGTGCCAGCATAGGACATAACACTGAAGCTTTCTTT
-	-	TRBV24-1	TRBJ1-2	CATKGTGSLNGYTF	TGTGCCACCAAGGGTACAGGGTCTCTTAATGGCTACACCTTC
-	TRBD2	TRBV29-1	TRBJ2-3	CSIRTSGRALMITDTQYF	TGCAGCATTAGGACTAGCGGGAGGGCATTAATGATCACAGACACGCAGTATTTT
-	-	TRBV29-1	TRBJ2-3	CKVAQAGTDTQYF	TGCAAGGTGGCCCAAGCGGGCACAGATACGCAGTATTTT
-	TRBD1	TRBV18	TRBJ1-1	CASSSRTGNTEAFF	TGTGCCAGCTCATCACGGACAGGGAACACTGAAGCTTTCTTT
-	TRBD1	TRBV11-2	TRBJ2-1	CASSFRTGNTNEQFF	TGTGCCAGCAGCTTCAGGACAGGGAACACGAATGAGCAGTTCTTC
once	-	TRBV10-3	TRBJ2-1	CAISPFRDINEQFF	TGTGCCATCAGCCCCTTTAGGGATATAAATGAGCAGTTCTTT
-	-	TRBV30	TRBJ2-1	CAWGIVREQFF	TGTGCCTGGGGTATAGTCCGTGAGCAGTTTTTC
-	-	TRBV7-2	TRBJ2-2	CASNLSRLDTGELFF	TGTGCCAGCAACCTAAGCCGACTTGACACCGGGGAGCTGTTTTTT
once	-	TRBV6-1	TRBJ2-1	CASHQQSSYNEQFF	TGTGCCAGCCACCAACAAAGCTCCTACAATGAGCAGTTCTTC
-	-	TRBV6-1	TRBJ2-1	CAGSASGGTTLYNEQFF	TGCGCCGGCAGCGCTTCAGGGGGGACCACACTCTACAATGAGCAGTTCTTC
-	TRBD2	TRBV7-8	TRBJ2-1	CAGSVGTSASAPYNEQFF	TGTGCCGGCAGCGTTGGGACTAGCGCGAGTGCTCCCTACAATGAGCAGTTCTTC
-	-	TRBV6-5	TRBJ2-2	CASRTGWGGGLFF	TGTGCCAGCAGAACAGGGTGGGGCGGGGGGCTGTTTTTT
-	-	TRBV10-2	TRBJ2-1	CASTETPGSYNKQFF	TGCGCCAGCACCGAGACTCCGGGCTCCTACAATAAGCAGTTCTTC
-	TRBD1	TRBV11-3	TRBJ2-2	CASSLAGGTWEMYF	TGTGCCAGCAGCTTAGCAGGGGGCACCTGGGAGATGTATTTT
many	-	TRBV7-8	TRBJ1-1	CASSLSQGRTEAFF	TGTGCCAGCAGTTTATCACAGGGTCGTACTGAAGCTTTCTTT
-	-	TRBV7-8	TRBJ1-5	CPSSSSAGTSNQPQHF	TGTCCCAGCAGCTCGTCGGCGGGGACGAGCAATCAGCCCCAGCATTTT
-	TRBD1	TRBV6-5	TRBJ1-2	CASTPYRGQGDSYDYTF	TGTGCCAGCACCCCTTACAGGGGGCAAGGGGATTCCTATGACTACACCTTC
many	-	TRBV1	TRBJ2-1	CTSSRNTSEGEFF	TGCACCAGCAGCCGAAACACTAGCGAGGGGGAGTTCTTC
-	TRBD2	TRBV6-5	TRBJ2-1	CTSSYSGRLGNEQFF	TGTACAAGCAGTTACAGCGGGAGGCTCGGCAATGAGCAGTTCTTC
many	-	TRBV7-9	TRBJ2-1	CASSPHQGQFF	TGTGCCAGCAGCCCTCATCAGGGGCAGTTCTTC
many	-	TRBV6-1	TRBJ1-4	CASTRGRANEKLFF	TGTGCCAGTACCAGAGGCCGGGCTAATGAAAAACTGTTTTTT
-	TRBD1	TRBV28	TRBJ2-1	CATLQDRDYNEQFF	TGCGCCACCCTGCAGGACAGGGACTACAATGAGCAGTTCTTC
many	TRBD2	TRBV12-3/TRBV12-4	TRBJ2-1	CASSFGTSGITGYNEQFF	TGTGCCAGCAGCTTCGGGACTAGCGGGATTACTGGGTACAATGAGCAGTTCTTC
-	TRBD1	TRBV14	TRBJ1-2	CASSPYDQGAYYGFTF	TGTGCCAGCAGTCCATACGACCAGGGGGCCTACTATGGCTTCACCTTC
-	-	TRBV7-2	TRBJ1-1	CASSSRPAGIAFF	TGTGCCAGCAGCTCTCGGCCGGCTGGGATAGCTTTCTTT
-	-	TRBV6-6	TRBJ1-1	CASPPVREWVNTETFF	TGTGCCAGTCCCCCCGTTCGTGAGTGGGTGAACACTGAAACTTTCTTT
-	TRBD2	TRBV11-1	TRBJ2-3	CASSLRQRAGESLF	TGTGCCAGCAGCCTAAGGCAACGTGCGGGAGAGTCTCTATTT
-	-	TRBV2	TRBJ2-7	CASKGTSVDEQYF	TGTGCCAGCAAGGGAACTAGTGTCGACGAGCAGTACTTC
-	-	TRBV11-2	TRBJ2-3	CASSLAGQAITDAQYF	TGTGCTAGCAGCTTAGCCGGACAAGCGATCACAGATGCGCAGTATTTT
-	-	TRBV11-2	TRBJ1-1	CASRSKQSEGFF	TGTGCCAGCAGATCTAAACAGTCTGAAGGTTTCTTT
once	-	TRBV11-3	TRBJ2-1	CASGLGTNGKHEQFF	TGTGCCAGCGGCTTAGGAACTAACGGGAAGCATGAGCAGTTCTTC
-	-	TRBV12-3/TRBV12-4	TRBJ1-2	CASNLGRQNYAF	TGCGCCAGCAATTTAGGCCGACAGAACTATGCCTTC
-	-	TRBV11-3	TRBJ2-3	CASSLDPSSFTLCF	TGTGCCAGCAGCTTAGATCCGTCCAGTTTCACCCTCTGTTTC
-	-	TRBV11-2	TRBJ2-2	CASSLDGTGELFF	TGTGCTAGCAGCTTAGATGGGACTGGGGAGTTGTTTTTT
-	TRBD2	TRBV4-2	TRBJ2-1	CASRQGPGLASMERFF	TGTGCCAGCAGGCAAGGACCGGGACTAGCATCCATGGAGCGGTTCTTC
-	-	TRBV5-5	TRBJ2-5	CASSMLTEATQYF	TGTGCCAGCAGCATGTTAACTGAGGCGACCCAGTACTTC
many	-	TRBV29-1	TRBJ2-2	CSVVSGWNTGELFF	TGCAGCGTTGTGAGCGGGTGGAACACCGGGGAGCTGTTTTTT
many	-	TRBV29-1	TRBJ2-3	CSVGGGALGTDTQYF	TGCAGCGTTGGAGGGGGGGCGCTGGGGACAGATACGCAGTATTTT
-	TRBD1	TRBV6-6	TRBJ2-5	CASSYSRTGGESQYF	TGTGCCAGCAGTTATTCGCGGACAGGGGGAGAGTCCCAGTACTTC
-	TRBD2	TRBV5-6	TRBJ2-1	CVSRLAPGLTGGEQFF	TGTGTCAGCCGCTTGGCCCCGGGACTAACGGGAGGCGAGCAGTTCTTC